The clone carrying this T cell receptor beta chain was observed a handful of times. Its specificity is not known. In germline, CDR1 is SGDLS, CDR2 YYNGEE. This CDR3 is built from 13 residues. The V end lost 4 bases, the J end lost 5 bases, and 10 bases lay between the germline ends. This sample stems from a study of early T cells in non-severe SARS-CoV-2 infection. At the level of the study: With bulk RNA from unsorted whole blood as input, sequencing yielded unpaired chains.

Whole-study findings and limits: The study's VDJdb matching favored anti-spike CD8 responses and missed private and CD4 specificities.

Separate cDNA molecules each had unique molecular identifiers attached to them. TCRdb ran MiXCR on the 5' RACE reads and lists one entry per CDR3 protein. The data show 90,000 to 120,000 distinct CDR3 sequences, 11% seen once. The sample consisted of whole blood. This sequence was found in an adult who was a healthcare worker with PCR-confirmed SARS-CoV-2 infection or an uninfected control (not recorded which). The J gene is TRBJ2-4, the V gene TRBV9; no clear D. The CDR3 sequence: CASSPSDQNIQYF. CDR3 DNA sequence: TGTGCCAGCAGCCCCTCAGATCAAAACATTCAGTACTTC.